This T cell receptor (beta chain) stems from a study of blood T cells in healthy people across ages. Study results and limitations: Strong correlation existed between TCR beta diversity and naive T cell percentage.

Combining a sample-barcoded 5' primer with a J-beta primer mix, a second PCR ran for 7 to 11 cycles. From the 5' RACE reads, TCRdb called clonotypes with MiXCR, one entry per CDR3 protein. In the table there are 1.8 million or so distinct CDR3 sequences, 30% to 40% of which are singletons. Per the germline V gene, CDR1 is SGHDT and CDR2 is YYEEEE. V lost 0 bases, J lost 1 base, and 10 bases lay in between. The CDR3 has 15 amino acids. To note about this clonotype: Its antigen is unidentified.

The rearrangement links TRBV5-6 to TRBJ2-5; perhaps TRBD1 as D (6 bases). This clonotype was obtained from a human donor in good health. Sequencing was performed on blood. For the CDR3, the DNA is TGTGCCAGCAGCTTGGTAGGACAGCTCCAAGAGACCCAGTACTTC. Translated, it gives CASSLVGQLQETQYF.